This T cell receptor (beta chain) was sequenced in a study of brain T cells in children with intractable seizures. Assay used: immunoSEQ multiplex PCR; TCRdb lists only in-frame clones, some missing. The sample has 50,000 to 75,000 clones; about 96% are singletons. CDR1 and CDR2 from the germline V gene are SGHNT and YYREEE (reference sequence). Trimming at V came to 5 bases and at J to 1 base, leaving 5 bases not matched to a gene. The CDR3 runs to 14 residues. As regards this clone: Its cognate antigen is unknown.

At least one anti-epileptic drug was given before surgery. The study's findings and limits: Pre- and post-surgery blood differed in depth, so pre-surgery absences may be undersampling. Patients' HCMV serostatus was unknown; virus specificity rests on CDR3 similarity alone.

Source: peripheral blood, taken at surgery. The chain joins TRBV5-4 to TRBJ1-1; 7 bases agree with TRBD1. This receptor was taken from a boy younger than two with focal cortical dysplasia and intractable seizures. Here the CDR3 reads CASRLDRRNTEAFF. CDR3 nucleotides: TGTGCCAGCAGACTGGACAGGCGGAACACTGAAGCTTTCTTT. Full variable domain (remainder filled in from reference TRBV5-4 and TRBJ1-1): ETGVTQSPTHLIKTRGQQVTLRCSSQSGHNTVSWYQQALGQGPQFIFQYYREEENGRGNFPPRFSGLQFPNYSSELNVNALELDDSALYLCASRLDRRNTEAFFGQGTRLTVV.